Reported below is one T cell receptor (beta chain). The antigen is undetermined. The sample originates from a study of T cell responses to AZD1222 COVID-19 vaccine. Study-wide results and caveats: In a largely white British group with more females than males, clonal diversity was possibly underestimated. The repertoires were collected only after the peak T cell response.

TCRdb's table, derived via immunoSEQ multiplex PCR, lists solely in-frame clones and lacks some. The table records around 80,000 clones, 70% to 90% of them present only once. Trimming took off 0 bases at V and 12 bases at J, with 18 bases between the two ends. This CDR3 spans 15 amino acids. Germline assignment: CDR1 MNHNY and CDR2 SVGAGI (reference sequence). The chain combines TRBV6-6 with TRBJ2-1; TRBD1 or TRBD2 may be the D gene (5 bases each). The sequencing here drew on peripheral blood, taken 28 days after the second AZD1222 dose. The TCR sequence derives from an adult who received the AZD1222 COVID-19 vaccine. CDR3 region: CASSYSRDPTRGQFF. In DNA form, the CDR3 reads TGTGCCAGCAGTTACTCGAGGGACCCGACGAGGGGGCAGTTCTTC.